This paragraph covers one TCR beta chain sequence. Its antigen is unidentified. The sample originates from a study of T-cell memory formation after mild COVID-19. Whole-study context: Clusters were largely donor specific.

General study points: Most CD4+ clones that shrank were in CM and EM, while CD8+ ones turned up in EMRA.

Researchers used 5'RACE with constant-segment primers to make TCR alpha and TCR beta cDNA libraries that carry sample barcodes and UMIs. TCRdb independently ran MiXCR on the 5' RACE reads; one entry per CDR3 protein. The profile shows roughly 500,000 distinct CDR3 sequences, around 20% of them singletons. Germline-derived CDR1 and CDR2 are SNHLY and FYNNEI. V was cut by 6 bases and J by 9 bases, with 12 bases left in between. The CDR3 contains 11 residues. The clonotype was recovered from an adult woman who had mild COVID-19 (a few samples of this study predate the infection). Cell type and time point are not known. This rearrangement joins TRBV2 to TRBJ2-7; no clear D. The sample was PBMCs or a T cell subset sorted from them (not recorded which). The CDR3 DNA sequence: TGTGCCAGCAGAATTCAGACCGTGCAGTACTTC. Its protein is CASRIQTVQYF. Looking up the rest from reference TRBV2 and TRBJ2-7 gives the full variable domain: EPEVTQTPSHQVTQMGQEVILRCVPISNHLYFYWYRQILGQKVEFLVSFYNNEISEKSEIFDDQFSVERPDGSNFTLKIRSTKLEDSAMYFCASRIQTVQYFGPGTRLTVT.